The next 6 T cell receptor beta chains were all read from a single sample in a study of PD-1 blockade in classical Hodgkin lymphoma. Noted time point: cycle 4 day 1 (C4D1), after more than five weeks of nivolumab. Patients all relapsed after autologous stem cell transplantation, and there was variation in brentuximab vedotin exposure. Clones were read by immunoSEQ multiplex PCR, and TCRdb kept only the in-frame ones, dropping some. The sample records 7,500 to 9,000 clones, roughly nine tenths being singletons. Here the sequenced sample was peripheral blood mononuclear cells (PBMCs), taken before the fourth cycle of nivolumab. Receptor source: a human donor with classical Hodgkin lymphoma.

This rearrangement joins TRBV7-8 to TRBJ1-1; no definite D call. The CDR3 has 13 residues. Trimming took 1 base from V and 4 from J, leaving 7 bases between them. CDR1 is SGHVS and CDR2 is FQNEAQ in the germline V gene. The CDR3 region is CASSLGGGTEAFF. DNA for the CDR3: TGTGCCAGCAGCTTAGGGGGTGGCACTGAAGCTTTCTTT.

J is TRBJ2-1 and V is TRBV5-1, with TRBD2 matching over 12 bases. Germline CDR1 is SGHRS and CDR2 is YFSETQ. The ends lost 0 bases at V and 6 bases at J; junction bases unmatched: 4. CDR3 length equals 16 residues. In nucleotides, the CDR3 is TGCGCCAGCAGCTTGGGACTAGCGGGAGTGGGCAATGAGCAGTTCTTC. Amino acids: CASSLGLAGVGNEQFF.

DNA for the CDR3: TGTGCCAGCAGCCCGACGCGGGGAATGCGCACAGATACGCAGTATTTT. Translation: CASSPTRGMRTDTQYF. The chain carries TRBV5-6 and TRBJ2-3; D may be TRBD2 (6 bases). This CDR3 region has 16 residues. V was clipped by 4 bases and J by 1 base, with 16 bases between them. The germline gives CDR1 SGHDT, CDR2 YYEEEE.

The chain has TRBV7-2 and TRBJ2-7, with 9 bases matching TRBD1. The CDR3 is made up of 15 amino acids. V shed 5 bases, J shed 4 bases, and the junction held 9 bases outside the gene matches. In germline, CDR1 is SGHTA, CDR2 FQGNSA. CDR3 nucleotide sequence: TGTGCCAGCAGCGTGACCGGACAGGGGTTTTACGAGCAGTACTTC. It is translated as CASSVTGQGFYEQYF.

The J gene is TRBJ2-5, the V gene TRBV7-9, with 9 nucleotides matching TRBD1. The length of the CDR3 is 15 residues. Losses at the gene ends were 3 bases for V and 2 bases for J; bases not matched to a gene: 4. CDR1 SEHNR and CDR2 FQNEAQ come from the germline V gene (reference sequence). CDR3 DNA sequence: TGTGCCAGCAGCTTTAGAGGACAGGGGCAAGAGACCCAGTACTTC. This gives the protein CASSFRGQGQETQYF. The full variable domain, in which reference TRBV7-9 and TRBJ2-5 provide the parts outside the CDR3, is DTGVSQNPRHKITKRGQNVTFRCDPISEHNRLYWYRQTLGQGPEFLTYFQNEAQLEKSRLLSDRFSAERPKGSFSTLEIQRTEQGDSAMYLCASSFRGQGQETQYFGPGTRLLVL.

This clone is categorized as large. The CDR3 loop is CASSLGGGRAEQFF. CDR3 nucleotides: TGTGCCAGCAGCTTGGGCGGGGGGAGAGCGGAGCAGTTCTTC. J is TRBJ2-1 and V is TRBV7-7, with 8 bases that match TRBD2. V was clipped by 3 bases and J by 10 bases; unmatched bases: 8. CDR3 length: 14 residues. Looked up from germline, CDR1 is SSHAT and CDR2 is FNYEAQ (reference sequence).